One and the same sample provided the 26 T cell receptor beta chains below, sequenced in a study of T cells in Graves' hyperthyroidism and ophthalmopathy. TCR beta CDR3 sequences were amplified from RNA transcripts. The primer set for the first-round RT-PCR of the TCR CDR3 was HTBI. TCRdb called the multiplex PCR reads again in MiXCR, with one record for every CDR3 protein. The sample consists of about 640,000 distinct CDR3 sequences, about 14% of them appearing once. Sequenced material: blood. These TCRs come from a woman between 50 and 59 years old with Graves' ophthalmopathy.

This clonotype has a count of ten or more. The chain carries TRBV3-1 and TRBJ2-7, with TRBD1 as a possible D gene (6 bases). From germline, CDR1 is LGHDT and CDR2 YNNKEL (reference sequence). V lost 5 bases and J 4 bases, leaving 15 bases between the germline ends. The CDR3 consists of 14 residues. CDR3 sequence (DNA): TGTGCCAGCAGCACCCCGGGACAAATGTACGAGCAGTACTTC. This codes for CASSTPGQMYEQYF.

A note on this clonotype: A much larger clone lies a single base off, so this may be a read error. J is TRBJ1-4 and V is TRBV2; D unclear. The CDR3 spans 14 residues. In germline, CDR1 is SNHLY, CDR2 FYNNEI. The CDR3 bases are TGTGCCTGCAGTGGACTGAGAACTAATGAAAAACTGTTTTTT. This gives the protein CACSGLRTNEKLFF.

V is TRBV28 and J is TRBJ1-5; D is unresolved. Germline V lookup: CDR1 MDHEN, CDR2 SYDVKM. V was shortened by 6 bases and J by 4 bases, with 10 bases between the two germline ends. This CDR3 has 13 residues. CDR3 in DNA: TGTGCCAGCAGCACAAAGGCTAATCAGCCCCAGCATTTT. Translation: CASSTKANQPQHF.

This clonotype occurred many times. V and J are TRBV27 and TRBJ2-1; TRBD1 or TRBD2 may be the D gene (9 bases each). Germline CDR1 and CDR2: MNHEY and SMNVEV (reference sequence). The CDR3 has 21 residues. Trimming removed 7 bases from V and 9 bases from J, with 40 bases in between. The CDR3 spells CASIHHPRDRVSLAGRSEQFF. For the CDR3, the DNA is TGTGCCAGCATCCACCACCCCCGGGACAGGGTTTCGCTAGCGGGAAGGAGTGAGCAGTTCTTC.

There are many counts of this clonotype. The rearrangement links TRBV12-3 or TRBV12-4 to TRBJ2-7; D remains ambiguous. The CDR3 runs to 18 residues. V lost 1 base and J lost 3, with 22 bases in between. CDR3 amino acids: CASSLGQNLGSYYYEQYF. The CDR3, as DNA: TGTGCCAGCAGTTTAGGTCAGAACCTAGGGTCTTACTACTACGAGCAGTACTTC.

The gene calls are TRBV24-1 and TRBJ2-5; tentative D call: TRBD1 (6 bases). V lost 0 bases, J lost 1 base, and 8 bases lay in between. The germline CDR1 and CDR2 sequences are KGHDR and SFDVKD. The CDR3 is 15 residues long. CDR3 sequence: CATSDLRGGQETQYF. The DNA for the CDR3 is TGTGCCACCAGTGATTTGCGAGGGGGCCAAGAGACCCAGTACTTC.

The gene calls are TRBV28 and TRBJ1-2; the D gene is possibly TRBD1 (6 bases). Trimming shortened V by 5 bases and J by 4 bases, and 17 bases separated the two germline ends. This CDR3 spans 15 amino acids. CDR1 is MDHEN, CDR2 SYDVKM, per germline. The CDR3 DNA is TGTGCCAGCAGTCCGGGGACATCGAACATCTATGGCTACACCTTC. Its translation: CASSPGTSNIYGYTF.

Ten or more counts support this clonotype. The CDR3 nucleotides are TGTGCCAGCGACAAGGATTTTTATGGCTACACCTTC. This codes for CASDKDFYGYTF. The chain couples TRBV6-1 to TRBJ1-2; D is uncertain. V lost 8 bases and J 5 bases, leaving 12 bases between the germline ends. Germline assignment: CDR1 MNHNS and CDR2 SASEGT. CDR3 length: 12 residues.

This clonotype has ten or more counts. This chain connects TRBV20-1 to TRBJ2-3; 7 nucleotides align to TRBD2. The CDR3 has 18 amino acids. The V segment lost 5 bases and the J segment 0 bases; nucleotides outside the gene matches: 17. Germline V lookup: CDR1 DFQATT, CDR2 SNEGSKA (reference sequence). The CDR3 region has the DNA TGCAGTGCTTCATTTGGGACTACTGCTGCTCTAAGCACAGATACGCAGTATTTT. The encoded protein is CSASFGTTAALSTDTQYF.

The rearrangement links TRBV19 to TRBJ1-1; TRBD1 matches at 11 bases. With 2 bases clipped from V and 5 bases from J, the junction kept 4 bases outside the gene matches. The CDR3 is 15 amino acids. Germline V gives CDR1 LNHDA, CDR2 SQIVND (reference sequence). The CDR3 spells CASSIMDRGQTEAFF. DNA of the CDR3: TGTGCCAGTAGTATAATGGACAGGGGGCAGACTGAAGCTTTCTTT.

This clonotype appeared a few times. The rearrangement links TRBV6-2 or TRBV6-3 to TRBJ2-1; maybe TRBD2 (5 bases). CDR1 MNHEY and CDR2 SVGEGT come from the germline V gene. The length of the CDR3 is 15 residues. With 3 bases removed from V and 8 bases from J, the gap between germline ends came to 17 bases. CDR3 region: CASSYVVLAIDEQFF. CDR3 coding DNA: TGTGCCAGCAGTTATGTTGTCCTAGCTATAGATGAGCAGTTCTTC.

This clonotype was counted at least ten times. The chain has TRBV20-1 and TRBJ1-5; D is undetermined. The CDR3 runs to 14 residues. The germline CDR1 and CDR2 sequences are DFQATT and SNEGSKA (reference sequence). V lost 3 bases to trimming and J lost 0 bases, with 9 bases between them. The CDR3 DNA follows: TGCAGTGCTAGCAAATTCCTTAGCAATCAGCCCCAGCATTTT. It translates to CSASKFLSNQPQHF.

This clonotype was observed at least ten times. V is TRBV28 and J is TRBJ2-5, with 7 bases identical to TRBD1. Germline V CDR1 and CDR2: MDHEN, SYDVKM. V was clipped by 3 bases and J by 3 bases; unmatched bases: 7. The CDR3 covers 15 residues. Here the CDR3 reads CASSFPWTGKETQYF. DNA of the CDR3: TGTGCCAGCAGTTTCCCTTGGACAGGCAAAGAGACCCAGTACTTC.

This clonotype was recorded many times. The CDR3 sequence is CASSLDWISYNEQFF. The CDR3 DNA follows: TGTGCCAGCAGCTTAGATTGGATCTCCTACAATGAGCAGTTCTTC. The chain links TRBV11-2 to TRBJ2-1, with D hard to call. The CDR3 sequence is 15 residues long. Germline lookup yields CDR1 SGHAT and CDR2 FQNNGV. V lost 0 bases and J 0 bases, leaving 6 bases between the germline ends.

V is TRBV6-1 and J is TRBJ1-1, with TRBD1 matching over 9 bases. V shed 5 bases, J shed 2 bases, and the junction held 6 bases outside the gene matches. The CDR3 sequence is 15 residues long. The V gene's germline CDR1 is MNHNS and CDR2 SASEGT. The CDR3 spells CASSSWDRVNTEAFF. The DNA of the CDR3 is TGTGCCAGCAGTTCATGGGACAGGGTAAACACTGAAGCTTTCTTT.

This clonotype was observed at least ten times. V usage is TRBV6-1 and J usage is TRBJ1-1; a possible D gene is TRBD1 (6 bases). The ends were cut back, 5 bases at V and 5 bases at J, with 12 bases in the middle. Per germline, CDR1 MNHNS and CDR2 SASEGT. The CDR3 has 13 amino acids. The CDR3 loop reads CASSRTARTEAFF. The CDR3 DNA reads as TGTGCCAGCAGTCGGACAGCTCGAACTGAAGCTTTCTTT.

This clonotype was observed a few times. J is TRBJ2-7 and V is TRBV13; D gene ambiguous. The CDR3 covers 14 residues. Per the germline V gene, CDR1 is PRHDT and CDR2 is FYEKMQ (reference sequence). V was cut by 2 bases and J by 2 bases, with 10 bases left in between. CDR3 protein: CASSLTRRTYEQYF. In DNA form, the CDR3 reads TGTGCCAGCAGCTTAACCCGTAGAACCTACGAGCAGTACTTC.

This clonotype was counted at least ten times. The J gene is TRBJ2-7, the V gene TRBV11-3; tentatively, D is TRBD1 or TRBD2 (5 bases each). Trimming left V 1 base short and J 0 bases short, with 13 bases between. Germline loops: CDR1 SGHNT, CDR2 YENEEA. This CDR3 spans 16 amino acids. The CDR3 sequence: CASSLAGTQVSYEQYF. The CDR3 nucleotides are TGTGCCAGCAGCTTAGCCGGGACGCAGGTCTCCTACGAGCAGTACTTC.

The rearrangement joins TRBV2 to TRBJ2-7; 7 bases agree with TRBD1. Germline-derived CDR1 and CDR2 are SNHLY and FYNNEI. Trimming at V came to 2 bases and at J to 3 bases, leaving 7 bases not matched to a gene. The CDR3 spans 15 residues. For the CDR3, the DNA is TGTGCCAGCAGTGAAAGCAGACAGGGTGACTACGAGCAGTACTTC. Protein product: CASSESRQGDYEQYF.

This clonotype has ten or more counts. The chain joins TRBV30 to TRBJ1-5, with D hard to call. V shed 5 bases and J shed 0 bases, with 8 bases lying between them. Germline CDR1 GTSNPN, CDR2 SVGIG (reference sequence). CDR3 length equals 13 residues. Here the CDR3 reads CAWALGSNQPQHF. CDR3 in DNA: TGTGCCTGGGCATTAGGTAGCAATCAGCCCCAGCATTTT.

The table lists this clonotype with many counts. The chain employs TRBV28 and TRBJ1-2, with D maybe TRBD1 (5 bases). Germline CDR1 and CDR2: MDHEN and SYDVKM. Trimming pared 6 bases from V and 8 bases from J, leaving 13 bases between. CDR3 length: 12 amino acids. The CDR3 bases are TGTGCCAGCAGATCTTCGGGGGAAGGCTACACCTTC. Its translation is CASRSSGEGYTF.

In its sample, this clonotype was seen many times. The chain combines TRBV7-2 with TRBJ2-7; D ambiguous. Trimming took off 1 base at V and 4 bases at J, with 11 bases between the two ends. The CDR3 is 14 amino acids. Germline V gives CDR1 SGHTA, CDR2 FQGNSA. This CDR3 is CASSLGSGLYEQYF. For the CDR3, the DNA is TGTGCCAGCAGCTTAGGCTCAGGATTATACGAGCAGTACTTC.

This clonotype was picked up many times. The rearrangement uses TRBV7-2 and TRBJ1-5; weak D call: TRBD1 (6 bases). The CDR3 has 17 residues. V was clipped by 0 bases and J by 1 base, with 13 bases between them. Germline V gives CDR1 SGHTA, CDR2 FQGNSA. The CDR3 spells CASSLARGPGSNQPQHF. The CDR3 coding sequence is TGTGCCAGCAGCTTAGCTCGGGGGCCGGGGAGCAATCAGCCCCAGCATTTT.

At least ten counts were recorded for this clonotype. This sequence joins TRBV11-2 and TRBJ2-2; 9 nucleotides align to TRBD2. Germline V gene data show CDR1 as SGHAT and CDR2 as FQNNGV. V was pared by 5 bases and J by 5 bases, with 9 bases of the junction left unmatched. This CDR3 comprises 16 residues. The CDR3 DNA reads as TGTGCCAGCAGCCCTAGCGGGGTCCCCGGTACCGGGGAGCTGTTTTTT. It codes for CASSPSGVPGTGELFF.

This clonotype was seen many times. The V and J genes are TRBV3-1 and TRBJ2-1, with TRBD1 as a possible D gene (6 bases). This CDR3 spans 17 amino acids. Germline lookup yields CDR1 LGHDT and CDR2 YNNKEL (reference sequence). V dropped 0 bases and J dropped 9 bases, with 21 bases sitting between them. Here the CDR3 DNA reads TGTGCCAGCAGCCAAGACTGGGCAGGGGCAATGGGCGGTGAGCAGTTCTTC. It yields the protein CASSQDWAGAMGGEQFF.

This clonotype was seen ten or more times. This sequence joins TRBV12-3 or TRBV12-4 and TRBJ2-1; D unresolved. Trimming shortened V by 3 bases and J by 3 bases, and 6 bases separated the two germline ends. This CDR3 has 13 residues. The chain's CDR3 is CASSLNDYNEQFF. In DNA form, the CDR3 reads TGTGCCAGCAGTTTGAATGACTACAATGAGCAGTTCTTC.